Below are 19 T cell receptor beta chains sequenced from a single sample in a study of CD8 T cells in ankylosing spondylitis. TCRdb re-derived calls from the 5' RACE reads in MiXCR, one entry per CDR3 protein. This repertoire shows some 42,000 distinct CDR3 sequences, less than 3% found once; its top ten account for approximately 4.3%. Material: blood, either unsorted or a sorted T cell fraction (not recorded which). The receptor set was obtained from a male donor with ankylosing spondylitis or in good health (not recorded which).

This clonotype occurred many times. This rearrangement joins TRBV9 to TRBJ2-3, with no clear D. The germline V gene has CDR1 SGDLS and CDR2 YYNGEE. This CDR3 is 13 amino acids long. V shed 4 bases and J shed 3 bases, with 9 bases lying between them. CDR3 amino acids: CASSLQITDTQYF. CDR3 coding DNA: TGTGCCAGCAGCCTCCAAATTACAGATACGCAGTATTTT.

This clonotype was observed many times. At one end the junction does not follow the germline gene, possibly because of a read error. V usage is TRBV9 and J usage is TRBJ2-3, with 7 bases lining up with TRBD2. CDR1 and CDR2 (germline): SGDLS, YYNGEE. The length of the CDR3 is 15 residues. Here the CDR3 DNA reads TGTGCCAGCACCGTATCGGGACTATACACAGATACGCAGTATTTT. Its translation is CASTVSGLYTDTQYF.

The sample holds a few counts of this clonotype. The V gene is TRBV9, the J gene TRBJ2-7; 9 bases match TRBD2. The CDR3 runs to 14 residues. J was trimmed by 4 bases and V by 2 bases; bases with no gene match: 4. CDR1 and CDR2 (germline): SGDLS, YYNGEE. The CDR3 DNA is TGTGCCAGCAGCGTTAGCGGGAGTAGGTACGAGCAGTACTTC. Its translation: CASSVSGSRYEQYF.

This clonotype has at least ten counts. The chain is built from TRBV9 and TRBJ1-2; weak D call: TRBD1 (6 bases). Trimming removed 4 bases from V and 4 bases from J, with 17 bases in between. Germline V gene lookup returns CDR1 SGDLS and CDR2 YYNGEE. This CDR3 spans 15 amino acids. CDR3 bases: TGTGCCAGCAGCATTAGCACAGGGACCTCCTATGGCTACACCTTC. Amino acids: CASSISTGTSYGYTF.

This clonotype appeared many times. The chain combines TRBV9 with TRBJ2-7, with D maybe TRBD2 (6 bases). Germline V gene data show CDR1 as SGDLS and CDR2 as YYNGEE. This CDR3 has 16 residues. V lost 3 bases and J lost 1, with 17 bases in between. The CDR3 DNA reads TGTGCCAGCAGCGCGCCGTCCCGGGAGAATTCCTACGAGCAGTACTTC. Encoded protein: CASSAPSRENSYEQYF.

As to this clonotype: A much larger clonotype is one base distant, so this may be a read error. This chain links TRBV9 with TRBJ1-1; D remains unclear. The V gene lost 3 bases and the J gene lost 0 bases, with 9 bases spanning the gap. The CDR3 loop spans 14 amino acids. Germline V lookup: CDR1 SGDLS, CDR2 YYNGEE. CDR3 DNA sequence: TGTGCCAGCAGCGGGGGAGGAGTGAACACTGAAGCTTTCTTT. Translated, it gives CASSGGGVNTEAFF.

This clonotype was seen ten or more times. This chain links TRBV9 with TRBJ2-7; TRBD2 matches at 8 bases. CDR1 is SGDLS and CDR2 is YYNGEE in the germline V gene. This CDR3 comprises 14 residues. V gave up 4 bases and J gave up 4 bases; unmatched junction bases: 7. For the CDR3, the DNA is TGTGCCAGCAGCTTCGGGGGGGAAGGATACGAGCAGTACTTC. As protein: CASSFGGEGYEQYF.

Ten or more counts support this clonotype. The V gene is TRBV9, the J gene TRBJ2-6; D remains unclear. The germline CDR1 and CDR2 sequences are SGDLS and YYNGEE. This CDR3 comprises 14 residues. Trimming left V 3 bases short and J 2 bases short, with 6 bases between. The CDR3 loop is CASSGLAGANVLTF. The CDR3 DNA is TGTGCCAGCAGCGGGCTGGCTGGGGCCAACGTCCTGACTTTC.

This clonotype was detected ten times or more. This chain joins TRBV9 and TRBJ2-3; unclear D gene. V lost 4 bases to trimming and J lost 2 bases, with 11 bases between them. The CDR3 is 14 amino acids. CDR1 and CDR2 from the germline V gene are SGDLS and YYNGEE. CDR3 sequence reads: CASSPLQATDTQYF. The CDR3 coding sequence is TGTGCCAGCAGCCCACTTCAAGCCACAGATACGCAGTATTTT.

This clonotype was counted many times. DNA of the CDR3: TGTGCCAGCAGCGTAGGCGGCGTTCACACAGATACGCAGTATTTT. It yields the protein CASSVGGVHTDTQYF. The chain recombines TRBV9 with TRBJ2-3; the D is unclear. Germline CDR1 and CDR2: SGDLS and YYNGEE. The CDR3 consists of 15 residues. Trimming pared 0 bases from V and 2 bases from J, leaving 10 bases between.

This clonotype has a count of ten or more. J is TRBJ2-1 and V is TRBV9, with 7 bases that match TRBD2. Germline-derived CDR1 and CDR2 are SGDLS and YYNGEE. V was pared by 3 bases and J by 5 bases, with 2 bases of the junction left unmatched. The CDR3 is 13 amino acids. CDR3 protein: CASSEGLNNEQFF. The DNA for the CDR3 is TGTGCCAGCAGCGAGGGACTAAACAATGAGCAGTTCTTC.

Remarks on this clonotype: It may be a read error: a sequence one base away is much more abundant. The J gene is TRBJ1-2, the V gene TRBV9; D might be TRBD1 (5 bases). Germline loops: CDR1 SGDLS, CDR2 YYNGEE. This CDR3 region has 13 residues. CDR3 sequence (DNA): TGTGCCAGCATCGTAGATTCAGGGAGAGGCTACACCTTC. Translation gives CASIVDSGRGYTF.

This clonotype was detected ten times or more. The chain employs TRBV9 and TRBJ2-1; 12 bases line up with TRBD2. The germline V gene encodes CDR1 SGDLS and CDR2 YYNGEE. The CDR3 extends over 17 amino acids. V gave up 0 bases and J gave up 5 bases; unmatched junction bases: 6. In DNA, the CDR3 is TGTGCCAGCAGCGTAGTGGCTAGCGGGAGGGTAAACAATGAGCAGTTCTTC. Its protein product is CASSVVASGRVNNEQFF.

This clonotype appeared many times. The J gene is TRBJ2-2, the V gene TRBV9; 10 bases align to TRBD2. CDR1 is SGDLS and CDR2 is YYNGEE in the germline V gene. Unmatched junction bases numbered 3, after V lost 0 bases and J lost 4 bases. CDR3 length: 16 amino acids. Written as DNA, the CDR3 is TGTGCCAGCAGCGTAGAGGGGACTAGCGTCACCGGGGAGCTGTTTTTT. It translates to CASSVEGTSVTGELFF.

The chain couples TRBV9 to TRBJ2-1; 9 bases are a match to TRBD2. CDR3 length: 14 amino acids. Trimming removed 3 bases from V and 4 bases from J; junction bases left unmatched: 2. Germline CDR1 and CDR2: SGDLS and YYNGEE. The CDR3 sequence is CASSALAGYNEQFF. CDR3 coding DNA: TGTGCCAGCAGCGCCCTAGCGGGGTACAATGAGCAGTTCTTC.

This clonotype appeared many times. The rearrangement uses TRBV9 and TRBJ1-3; no definite D call. Looked up from germline, CDR1 is SGDLS and CDR2 is YYNGEE. V was trimmed by 0 bases and J by 0 bases, leaving 10 bases between them. This CDR3 spans 16 amino acids. The CDR3 region is CASSVEPGHSGNTIYF. The CDR3 DNA reads TGTGCCAGCAGCGTAGAGCCAGGTCACTCTGGAAACACCATATATTTT. Using reference TRBV9 and TRBJ1-3 for the parts outside the CDR3, the full variable domain is DSGVTQTPKHLITATGQRVTLRCSPRSGDLSVYWYQQSLDQGLQFLIQYYNGEERAKGNILERFSAQQFPDLHSELNLSSLELGDSALYFCASSVEPGHSGNTIYFGEGSWLTVV.

This clonotype was detected many times. This rearrangement joins TRBV9 to TRBJ1-1; the D is unclear. In germline, CDR1 is SGDLS, CDR2 YYNGEE. The V and J ends lost 0 bases and 0 bases respectively, with 9 bases between them. CDR3 length: 15 amino acids. The CDR3 region has the DNA TGTGCCAGCAGCGTAGACCAGACCCTGAACACTGAAGCTTTCTTT. Translated: CASSVDQTLNTEAFF.

As regards this clonotype: This may be a read error: a much more frequent sequence differs by one nucleotide. V gene TRBV9 combines with J gene TRBJ2-1, with a weak D call TRBD2 (6 bases). The CDR3 runs to 13 residues. Trimming shortened V by 4 bases and J by 13 bases, and 18 bases separated the two germline ends. Per the germline V gene, CDR1 is SGDLS and CDR2 is YYNGEE. The CDR3 sequence is CASSLRLGGDQFF. The CDR3 nucleotides read TGTGCCAGCAGCCTCCGACTAGGTGGGGACCAGTTCTTC.

This clonotype was recorded at least ten times. V usage is TRBV9 and J usage is TRBJ2-2; TRBD2 might be the D (5 bases). V was shortened by 0 bases and J by 5 bases, with 14 bases between the two germline ends. Germline CDR1 is SGDLS and CDR2 is YYNGEE. CDR3 size: 16 residues. The CDR3 protein is CASSVGPSPLTGELFF. In DNA form, the CDR3 reads TGTGCCAGCAGCGTAGGTCCTAGCCCGTTAACCGGGGAGCTGTTTTTT. The whole variable domain, filled in from reference TRBV9 and TRBJ2-2, reads DSGVTQTPKHLITATGQRVTLRCSPRSGDLSVYWYQQSLDQGLQFLIQYYNGEERAKGNILERFSAQQFPDLHSELNLSSLELGDSALYFCASSVGPSPLTGELFFGEGSRLTVL.